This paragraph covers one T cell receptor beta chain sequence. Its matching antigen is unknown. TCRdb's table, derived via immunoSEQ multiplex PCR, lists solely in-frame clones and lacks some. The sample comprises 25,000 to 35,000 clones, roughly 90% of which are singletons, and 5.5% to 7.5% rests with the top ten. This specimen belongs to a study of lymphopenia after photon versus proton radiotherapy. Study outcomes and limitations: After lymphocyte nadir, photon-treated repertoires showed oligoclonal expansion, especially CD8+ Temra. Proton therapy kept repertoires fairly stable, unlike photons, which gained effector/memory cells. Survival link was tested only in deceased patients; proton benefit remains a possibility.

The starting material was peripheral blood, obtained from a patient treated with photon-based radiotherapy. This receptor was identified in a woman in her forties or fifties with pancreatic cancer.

The CDR3 DNA reads as TGCGCCAGCAGTGAGTCAAGGAGTCCCTACGAGCAGTACTTC. It translates to CASSESRSPYEQYF. The rearrangement joins TRBV10-2 to TRBJ2-7; D gene unclear. CDR3 length: 14 amino acids. The germline V gene encodes CDR1 WSHSY and CDR2 SAAADI. With 0 bases removed from V and 2 bases from J, the gap between germline ends came to 8 bases.